The 12 T cell receptor beta chains reported below all come from one sample, sequenced in a study of blood T cell repertoires in COVID-19. Some clones are missing from TCRdb's copy, which holds only in-frame ones; the method was immunoSEQ multiplex PCR. The sample holds 300,000 or so clones, around 87% seen once. The specimen sequenced was peripheral blood. Receptor source: a man aged 50 to 60 with active or convalescent COVID-19.

V and J are TRBV6-2 or TRBV6-3 and TRBJ1-6, with TRBD1 matching 10 bases. Germline-derived CDR1 and CDR2 are MNHEY and SVGEGT. The CDR3 contains 14 residues. J lost 6 bases, V lost 5 bases, and 1 base had no gene match. The CDR3 coding sequence is TGTGCCAGCAGTCGGACAGGGGGTAATTCACCCCTCCACTTT. It yields the protein CASSRTGGNSPLHF.

CDR3 sequence reads: CASSVGQLNTEAFF. The CDR3 nucleotides read TGTGCCAGCAGCGTTGGGCAGCTGAACACTGAAGCTTTCTTT. The J gene is TRBJ1-1, the V gene TRBV9; no firm D call. V was shortened by 2 bases and J by 0 bases, with 8 bases between the two germline ends. This CDR3 is 14 amino acids long. CDR1 and CDR2 (germline): SGDLS, YYNGEE.

This chain joins TRBV25-1 and TRBJ2-1, with 12 nucleotides matching TRBD2. The V segment lost 8 bases and the J segment 4 bases; nucleotides outside the gene matches: 0. This CDR3 has 13 residues. Germline CDR1 and CDR2: MGHDK and SYGVNS. The CDR3 coding sequence is TGTGCCAGCGGACTAGCGGGGTACAATGAGCAGTTCTTC. Its translation: CASGLAGYNEQFF.

The table lists this clone with a few counts. The chain is built from TRBV7-9 and TRBJ1-2; possibly TRBD1 for D (5 bases). In germline, CDR1 is SEHNR, CDR2 FQNEAQ (reference sequence). This CDR3 is 16 amino acids long. With 0 bases removed from V and 2 bases from J, the gap between germline ends came to 13 bases. The CDR3, as DNA: TGTGCCAGCAGCTTAGCCCGAGGACCAGGGAACTATGGCTACACCTTC. Encoded protein: CASSLARGPGNYGYTF.

This clone was observed a handful of times. The chain is built from TRBV7-3 and TRBJ2-1; the D gene is possibly TRBD2 (6 bases). Germline V lookup: CDR1 SGHTA, CDR2 FQGTGA. The CDR3 loop spans 15 amino acids. The germline V and J ends were trimmed by 5 bases and 7 bases, with 18 bases remaining between them. The CDR3 nucleotides read TGTGCCAGCAGCCCCCCGGGAGCGATAGGGAATGAGCAGTTCTTC. It yields the protein CASSPPGAIGNEQFF.

The V gene is TRBV28, the J gene TRBJ1-1; TRBD1 matches 7 bases. Germline V gene data show CDR1 as MDHEN and CDR2 as SYDVKM. The CDR3 contains 14 residues. The V and J ends lost 2 bases and 3 bases, in that order; junction bases with no gene match: 3. The CDR3 here is CASSLRTGYTEAFF. The CDR3 DNA follows: TGTGCCAGCAGTTTAAGGACAGGATACACTGAAGCTTTCTTT. Using reference TRBV28 and TRBJ1-1 for the parts outside the CDR3, the full variable domain is DVKVTQSSRYLVKRTGEKVFLECVQDMDHENMFWYRQDPGLGLRLIYFSYDVKMKEKGDIPEGYSVSREKKERFSLILESASTNQTSMYLCASSLRTGYTEAFFGQGTRLTVV.

The chain has TRBV23-1 and TRBJ1-2; TRBD1 aligns across 10 bases. TRBV23-1 is annotated as an ORF whose role is uncertain. J was trimmed by 5 bases and V by 4 bases; bases with no gene match: 4. The CDR3 runs to 14 residues. The DNA for the CDR3 is TGCGCCAGCAGTCGGGGACAGGGGAAGTATGGCTACACCTTC. Protein: CASSRGQGKYGYTF.

This chain connects TRBV6-6 to TRBJ2-1; 8 nucleotides align to TRBD2. The CDR3 covers 16 residues. Per germline, CDR1 MNHNY and CDR2 SVGAGI (reference sequence). V gave up 6 bases and J gave up 0 bases; unmatched junction bases: 7. Written as DNA, the CDR3 is TGTGCCAGCAGGCGAGCGGGGGACCGCTCCTACAATGAGCAGTTCTTC. The encoded protein is CASRRAGDRSYNEQFF.

This chain joins TRBV30 and TRBJ1-2, with 9 bases aligning to TRBD1. Germline V CDR1 and CDR2: GTSNPN, SVGIG (reference sequence). The CDR3 loop spans 12 amino acids. V lost 5 bases to trimming and J lost 8 bases; unmatched junction nucleotides: 6. The CDR3 spells CAWAQGAWGYTF. CDR3 nucleotides: TGTGCCTGGGCACAGGGGGCTTGGGGCTACACCTTC.

This sequence joins TRBV7-3 and TRBJ2-5; 9 bases line up with TRBD2. J gave up 1 base and V 1 base, and 4 bases lay outside the gene matches. Germline-derived CDR1 and CDR2 are SGHTA and FQGTGA. The CDR3 is made up of 16 amino acids. CDR3 coding DNA: TGTGCCAGCAGCTTAATAGGTAGCGGGAGCCAAGAGACCCAGTACTTC. Its translation is CASSLIGSGSQETQYF.

The V gene is TRBV4-2, the J gene TRBJ2-2; 11 nucleotides align to TRBD2. CDR3 length equals 16 residues. V was pared by 0 bases and J by 5 bases, with 2 bases of the junction left unmatched. Germline values: CDR1 LGHNA, CDR2 YNFKEQ. The CDR3: CASSQDRLAGTGELFF. The CDR3 bases are TGTGCCAGCAGCCAAGACCGACTAGCGGGGACCGGGGAGCTGTTTTTT.

V gene TRBV10-1 combines with J gene TRBJ1-4; possibly TRBD1 for D (5 bases). V gave up 2 bases and J gave up 7 bases, with 11 bases separating them. The CDR3 has 14 amino acids. From germline, CDR1 is WNHNN and CDR2 SYGVQD (reference sequence). DNA for the CDR3: TGCGCCAGCAGTGAGGGTCAGGGAGGTGAAAAACTGTTTTTT. This sequence encodes CASSEGQGGEKLFF.